These T cell receptor beta chains were read from a single sample in a study of OX40 agonist ivuxolimab in advanced cancers. The data were produced by immunoSEQ multiplex PCR, yet TCRdb's version contains in-frame clones alone and is incomplete. The sample comprises approximately 59,000 clones, 80% to 90% of which are singletons, and around 3.2% rests with the top ten. The sequenced sample was CD4+ or CD8+ T cells sorted from blood, obtained in a trial of the OX40 agonist ivuxolimab. The receptors derive from an adult with an advanced solid tumor such as melanoma, head and neck, liver or kidney cancer. CDR3s include the opening cysteine and the closing phenylalanine or tryptophan. The order of the fields is V gene, D gene, J gene, CDR3 length, clone size, CDR3 protein. The D gene is left open where the match is weak. Size values are once, few and many counts, or a class for expanded clones, and some rows have none.

>TRBV10-2|-|TRBJ1-2|13|-
CASSTGQTGGYTF
>TRBV2|-|TRBJ1-5|13|-
CASTRDGNQPQHF
>TRBV10-1|-|TRBJ1-1|11|-
CASSRDGKAFF
>TRBV19|-|TRBJ1-1|13|-
CASSMTPNTEAFF
>TRBV5-4|TRBD1|TRBJ1-1|14|-
CASSQQGVNTEAFF
>TRBV18|-|TRBJ2-7|14|-
CASSQVGGSYEQYF
>TRBV19|-|TRBJ1-4|15|-
CASSIMRGSNEKLFF
>TRBV18|TRBD1|TRBJ2-7|15|-
CASSLTGTGTHEQYF
>TRBV10-3|-|TRBJ1-1|14|-
CAISRQGMNTEAFF
>TRBV11-2|-|TRBJ2-3|14|-
CASRLRRTTDTQYF
>TRBV2|-|TRBJ1-4|14|-
CASDNRQDSEKLFF
>TRBV7-2|-|TRBJ1-5|16|-
CASSLVTGGSNQPQHF
>TRBV27|-|TRBJ2-3|18|few
CASSFPQPLTSYTDTQYF
>TRBV7-7|-|TRBJ2-7|14|-
CASSLASYGGQQYF
>TRBV2|TRBD1|TRBJ1-2|15|-
CARQTRGQGNYGYTF
>TRBV19|TRBD1|TRBJ2-3|15|-
CASSMGQGWTDTQYF
>TRBV27|-|TRBJ2-1|16|-
CASSPTGPISYNEQFF
>TRBV6-5|-|TRBJ2-7|12|-
CASSPAPYEQYF
>TRBV16|-|TRBJ1-2|14|-
CASSHQSSAGSYTF
>TRBV18|-|TRBJ2-1|17|-
CASSPFQRQEAYNEQFF
>TRBV10-3|-|TRBJ2-6|17|-
CAIRTGREKPGANVLTF
>TRBV6-1|-|TRBJ2-1|16|-
CASSERDGASYNEQFF
>TRBV2|TRBD1|TRBJ1-1|12|-
CASTYRGSEAFF
>TRBV5-6|-|TRBJ2-3|12|-
CASSLVSDTQYF
>TRBV28|-|TRBJ1-4|15|-
CASSFPTSTNEKLFF
>TRBV5-1|-|TRBJ2-3|14|once
CASGPGSSTDTQYF
>TRBV5-4|-|TRBJ2-1|14|-
CASSLDGPYNEQFF